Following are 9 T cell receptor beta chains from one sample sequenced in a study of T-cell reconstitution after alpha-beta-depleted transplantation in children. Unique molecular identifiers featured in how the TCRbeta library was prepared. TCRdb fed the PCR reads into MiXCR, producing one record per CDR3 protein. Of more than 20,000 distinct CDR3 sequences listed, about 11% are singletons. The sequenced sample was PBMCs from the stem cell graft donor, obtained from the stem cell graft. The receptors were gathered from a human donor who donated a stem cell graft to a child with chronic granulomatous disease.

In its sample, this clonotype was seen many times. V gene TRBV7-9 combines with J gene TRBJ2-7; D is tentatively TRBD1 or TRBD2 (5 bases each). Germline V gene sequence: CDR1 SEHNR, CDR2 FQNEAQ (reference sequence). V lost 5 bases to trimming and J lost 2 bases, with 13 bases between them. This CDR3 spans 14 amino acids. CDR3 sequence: CASSPGTGTYEQYF. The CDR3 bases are TGTGCCAGCAGCCCCGGGACGGGAACCTACGAGCAGTACTTC.

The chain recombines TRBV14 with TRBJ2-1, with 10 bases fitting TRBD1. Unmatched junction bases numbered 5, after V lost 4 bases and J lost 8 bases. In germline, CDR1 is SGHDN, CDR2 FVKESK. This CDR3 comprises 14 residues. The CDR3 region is CASSRTGGFYEQFF. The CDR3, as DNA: TGTGCCAGCAGCCGGACAGGGGGTTTCTATGAGCAGTTCTTC.

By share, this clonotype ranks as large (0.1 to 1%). The CDR3 nucleotides read TGTGCCAGCAGCCCCGCGGCAGGGAGGGATGGCTACACCTTC. Encoded protein: CASSPAAGRDGYTF. The chain links TRBV4-2 to TRBJ1-2, with TRBD1 as a possible D gene (5 bases). There are 14 residues in the CDR3. V lost 4 bases and J 6 bases, leaving 15 bases between the germline ends. The germline CDR1 and CDR2 sequences are LGHNA and YNFKEQ.

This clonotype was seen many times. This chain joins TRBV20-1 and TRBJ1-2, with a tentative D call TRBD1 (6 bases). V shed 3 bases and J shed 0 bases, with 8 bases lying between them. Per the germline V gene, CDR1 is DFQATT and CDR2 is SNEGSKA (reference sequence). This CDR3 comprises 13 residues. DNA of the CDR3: TGCAGTGCTAGGGGACAAGCTAACTATGGCTACACCTTC. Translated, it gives CSARGQANYGYTF.

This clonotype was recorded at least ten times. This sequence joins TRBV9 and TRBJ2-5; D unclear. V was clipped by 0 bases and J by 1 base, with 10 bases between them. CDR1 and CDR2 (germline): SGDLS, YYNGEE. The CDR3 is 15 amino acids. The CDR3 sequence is CASSVEGHFQETQYF. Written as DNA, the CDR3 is TGTGCCAGCAGCGTAGAGGGCCACTTCCAAGAGACCCAGTACTTC.

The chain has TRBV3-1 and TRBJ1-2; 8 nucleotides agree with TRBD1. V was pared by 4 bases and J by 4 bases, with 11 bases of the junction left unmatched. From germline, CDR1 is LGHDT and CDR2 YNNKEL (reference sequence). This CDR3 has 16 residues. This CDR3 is CASSLDRTGNSYGYTF. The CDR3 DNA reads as TGTGCCAGCAGCCTAGACCGGACAGGGAACAGCTATGGCTACACCTTC.

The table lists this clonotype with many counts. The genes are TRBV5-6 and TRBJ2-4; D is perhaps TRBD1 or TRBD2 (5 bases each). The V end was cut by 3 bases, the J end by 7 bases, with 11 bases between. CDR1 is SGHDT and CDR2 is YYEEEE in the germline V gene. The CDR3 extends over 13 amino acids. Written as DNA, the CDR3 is TGTGCCAGCAGCTCATACGGGGCTAACATTCAGTACTTC. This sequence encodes CASSSYGANIQYF.

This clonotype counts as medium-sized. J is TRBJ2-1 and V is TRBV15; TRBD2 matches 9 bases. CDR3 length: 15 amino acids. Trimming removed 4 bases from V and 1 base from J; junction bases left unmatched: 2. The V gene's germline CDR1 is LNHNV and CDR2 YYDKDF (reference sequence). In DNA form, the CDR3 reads TGTGCCACCAGCATTACTAGCGGGTCCTACAATGAGCAGTTCTTC. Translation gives CATSITSGSYNEQFF.

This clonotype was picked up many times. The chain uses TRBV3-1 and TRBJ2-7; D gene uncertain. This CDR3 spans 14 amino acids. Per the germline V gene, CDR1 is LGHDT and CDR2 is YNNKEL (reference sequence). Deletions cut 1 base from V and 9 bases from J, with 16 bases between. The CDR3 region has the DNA TGTGCCAGCAGCCAAGCAGGACCGTCGGTCGGGCAGTACTTC. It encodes CASSQAGPSVGQYF.